This T cell receptor beta chain was recovered during a study of blood T cell repertoires in COVID-19. TCRdb keeps only in-frame clones here, not all; method: immunoSEQ multiplex PCR. This sample has about 210,000 clones, with 84% found just once. The V end lost 6 bases, the J end lost 6 bases, and 25 bases lay between the germline ends. The CDR3 runs 16 residues. Germline lookup yields CDR1 SGDLS and CDR2 YYNGEE. Sequenced material: peripheral blood. The rearrangement joins TRBV9 to TRBJ2-7, with D possibly matching TRBD2 (6 bases). This receptor was identified in a woman aged 80 or older with COVID-19, enrolled during active disease. CDR3 DNA: TGTGCCAGCACCGAAAGGAGATGGGGGGTCCCGGCCGAGCAGTACTTC. This sequence encodes CASTERRWGVPAEQYF. The full variable domain, completed using reference TRBV9 and TRBJ2-7, is DSGVTQTPKHLITATGQRVTLRCSPRSGDLSVYWYQQSLDQGLQFLIQYYNGEERAKGNILERFSAQQFPDLHSELNLSSLELGDSALYFCASTERRWGVPAEQYFGPGTRLTVT.